A selection of T cell receptor beta chains follows, all from one sample in a study of OX40 agonist ivuxolimab in advanced cancers. Assay used: immunoSEQ multiplex PCR; TCRdb lists only in-frame clones, some missing. Found here are 55,000 to 90,000 clones, roughly 80% of them singletons; the top ten hold 0.85% to 1.3%. The sequencing used CD4+ or CD8+ T cells sorted from blood, collected in a trial of the OX40 agonist ivuxolimab. The source of these receptors is an adult with an advanced solid tumor such as melanoma, head and neck, liver or kidney cancer. CDR3s include the opening cysteine and the closing phenylalanine or tryptophan. Fields, in order: clone size, CDR3 length, D gene, V gene, J gene, CDR3 DNA, CDR3 protein. A D gene is named only where the DNA matches it firmly. The size of a clone is reported for some rows only, either as once, few or many, or as a class for expanded clones.

clone_size: few
cdr3_length: 15
d_call: .
v_call: TRBV5-1
j_call: TRBJ2-3
cdr3_nt: TGCGCCAGCAGCTTGGAATCTAGCCCGCCAGATACGCAGTATTTT
cdr3_aa: CASSLESSPPDTQYF

clone_size: .
cdr3_length: 15
d_call: TRBD1
v_call: TRBV13
j_call: TRBJ2-3
cdr3_nt: TGTGCCAGCAGCTTGCGACAGGGTGGAACAGATACGCAGTATTTT
cdr3_aa: CASSLRQGGTDTQYF

clone_size: .
cdr3_length: 15
d_call: .
v_call: TRBV2
j_call: TRBJ1-5
cdr3_nt: TGTGCCAGCAGTGAACAGCAGGCCAGCAATCAGCCCCAGCATTTT
cdr3_aa: CASSEQQASNQPQHF

clone_size: .
cdr3_length: 17
d_call: TRBD2
v_call: TRBV7-9
j_call: TRBJ2-7
cdr3_nt: TGTGCCAGCAGCCCCGTCGGGGCTAGCGGGAGATCTTACGAGCAGTACTTC
cdr3_aa: CASSPVGASGRSYEQYF

clone_size: .
cdr3_length: 15
d_call: .
v_call: TRBV19
j_call: TRBJ2-2
cdr3_nt: TGTGCCAGTAGTATTCGTCAGACGAACACCGGGGAGCTGTTTTTT
cdr3_aa: CASSIRQTNTGELFF

clone_size: .
cdr3_length: 14
d_call: .
v_call: TRBV10-3
j_call: TRBJ1-5
cdr3_nt: TGTGCCATCAGTGAGGCGGATGGGGGACAGCCCCAGCATTTT
cdr3_aa: CAISEADGGQPQHF

clone_size: .
cdr3_length: 17
d_call: .
v_call: TRBV19
j_call: TRBJ1-4
cdr3_nt: TGTGCCAGTAGTATATCCCCCTGGCCAGAGAAGAATGAAAAACTGTTTTTT
cdr3_aa: CASSISPWPEKNEKLFF

clone_size: .
cdr3_length: 12
d_call: .
v_call: TRBV4-1
j_call: TRBJ1-2
cdr3_nt: TGCGCCAGCAGCAGGGGTGTGGATGGCTACACCTTC
cdr3_aa: CASSRGVDGYTF

clone_size: .
cdr3_length: 14
d_call: .
v_call: TRBV27
j_call: TRBJ1-1
cdr3_nt: TGTGCCAGCAGTCCCCATAATGGTAACACTGAAGCTTTCTTT
cdr3_aa: CASSPHNGNTEAFF

clone_size: .
cdr3_length: 14
d_call: .
v_call: TRBV21-1
j_call: TRBJ2-7
cdr3_nt: TGTGCCAGCAGCAAAGTAGTAGAAGGGGCCGAGCAGTACTTC
cdr3_aa: CASSKVVEGAEQYF

clone_size: .
cdr3_length: 17
d_call: .
v_call: TRBV7-6
j_call: TRBJ1-1
cdr3_nt: TGTGCCAGCAGCTCCCCTACAAGTCAAGGGGGGGACACTGAAGCTTTCTTT
cdr3_aa: CASSSPTSQGGDTEAFF

clone_size: .
cdr3_length: 15
d_call: TRBD1
v_call: TRBV19
j_call: TRBJ1-4
cdr3_nt: TGTGCCAGTAGTTCCGCCGGGACAGGGGATGAAAAACTGTTTTTT
cdr3_aa: CASSSAGTGDEKLFF

clone_size: once
cdr3_length: 13
d_call: TRBD1
v_call: TRBV2
j_call: TRBJ1-6
cdr3_nt: TGTGCCAGCAGCCGACAGGGGAATTCACCCCTCCACTTT
cdr3_aa: CASSRQGNSPLHF

clone_size: .
cdr3_length: 16
d_call: .
v_call: TRBV5-5
j_call: TRBJ2-3
cdr3_nt: TGTGCCAGCAGTTTGACGGCAAGAGGGGTAATGGATACGCAGTATTTT
cdr3_aa: CASSLTARGVMDTQYF

clone_size: .
cdr3_length: 15
d_call: .
v_call: TRBV9
j_call: TRBJ1-2
cdr3_nt: TGTGCCAGCAGCGTTGCGGAAGACAGCCCCTATGGCTACACCTTC
cdr3_aa: CASSVAEDSPYGYTF

clone_size: .
cdr3_length: 11
d_call: .
v_call: TRBV27
j_call: TRBJ2-7
cdr3_nt: TGTGCCAGCAGTTTAAGGTACGAGCAGTACTTC
cdr3_aa: CASSLRYEQYF

clone_size: .
cdr3_length: 13
d_call: TRBD1
v_call: TRBV19
j_call: TRBJ2-5
cdr3_nt: TGTGCCAGTAGTGCAGGACAGGGCGGGACCCAGTACTTC
cdr3_aa: CASSAGQGGTQYF

clone_size: .
cdr3_length: 17
d_call: TRBD1
v_call: TRBV7-2
j_call: TRBJ1-5
cdr3_nt: TGTGCCAGCAGCTTATGGGCGGGGACAGGAATTAATCAGCCCCAGCATTTT
cdr3_aa: CASSLWAGTGINQPQHF

clone_size: .
cdr3_length: 15
d_call: .
v_call: TRBV10-3
j_call: TRBJ1-5
cdr3_nt: TGTGCCATCAGTGAGGGAAGGGATGAGAGGCAGCCCCAGCATTTT
cdr3_aa: CAISEGRDERQPQHF

clone_size: .
cdr3_length: 16
d_call: TRBD1
v_call: TRBV28
j_call: TRBJ1-1
cdr3_nt: TGTGCCAGCGGAACAGGGGGCAAGGAGGGCCGCTCTGAAGCTTTCTTT
cdr3_aa: CASGTGGKEGRSEAFF

clone_size: .
cdr3_length: 12
d_call: .
v_call: TRBV6-1
j_call: TRBJ1-1
cdr3_nt: TGTGCCAGCAAGAAGTTGAACACTGAAGCTTTCTTT
cdr3_aa: CASKKLNTEAFF

clone_size: .
cdr3_length: 14
d_call: .
v_call: TRBV5-1
j_call: TRBJ2-7
cdr3_nt: TGCGCCAGCAGCCCCCGCCCAGGGGCGAGCGAGCAGTACTTC
cdr3_aa: CASSPRPGASEQYF

clone_size: few
cdr3_length: 13
d_call: .
v_call: TRBV14
j_call: TRBJ1-6
cdr3_nt: TGTGCCAGCAGCCAAGTTCCGGATTCACCCCTCCACTTT
cdr3_aa: CASSQVPDSPLHF

clone_size: once
cdr3_length: 12
d_call: .
v_call: TRBV6-5
j_call: TRBJ1-1
cdr3_nt: TGTGCCAGCAGTCCAGGGGTCACTGAAGCTTTCTTT
cdr3_aa: CASSPGVTEAFF

clone_size: .
cdr3_length: 14
d_call: .
v_call: TRBV6-1
j_call: TRBJ1-5
cdr3_nt: TGTGCCAGCAGTGAAGAATTTATCCTTACGCCCCAGCATTTT
cdr3_aa: CASSEEFILTPQHF

clone_size: .
cdr3_length: 15
d_call: .
v_call: TRBV5-1
j_call: TRBJ1-6
cdr3_nt: TGCGCCAGCAGCAACGGACTGGGAAGAAGGTCACCCCTCCACTTT
cdr3_aa: CASSNGLGRRSPLHF

clone_size: .
cdr3_length: 15
d_call: .
v_call: TRBV7-9
j_call: TRBJ1-2
cdr3_nt: TGTGCCAGCAGCCCCACGGGTCTAGCTAACTATGGCTACACCTTC
cdr3_aa: CASSPTGLANYGYTF

clone_size: .
cdr3_length: 14
d_call: .
v_call: TRBV6-1
j_call: TRBJ2-3
cdr3_nt: TGTGCCAGCAGTACTAGTTGGGGCACAGATACGCAGTATTTT
cdr3_aa: CASSTSWGTDTQYF

clone_size: .
cdr3_length: 15
d_call: .
v_call: TRBV5-1
j_call: TRBJ1-1
cdr3_nt: TGCGCCAGCAGCTTGGCCGGAGGGGGGAACACTGAAGCTTTCTTT
cdr3_aa: CASSLAGGGNTEAFF

clone_size: .
cdr3_length: 14
d_call: .
v_call: TRBV5-1
j_call: TRBJ2-5
cdr3_nt: TGCGCCAGCAGCTTGGGTGTCCACCAAGAGACCCAGTACTTC
cdr3_aa: CASSLGVHQETQYF

clone_size: .
cdr3_length: 17
d_call: .
v_call: TRBV4-2
j_call: TRBJ1-3
cdr3_nt: TGTGCCAGCAGCCAAGAGGCTGCCCGAGGGTCCGGAAACACCATATATTTT
cdr3_aa: CASSQEAARGSGNTIYF

clone_size: few
cdr3_length: 18
d_call: TRBD1
v_call: TRBV28
j_call: TRBJ1-5
cdr3_nt: TGTGCCATTTCCCCTTTCATACCGGGACAGGGTAGCAATCAGCCCCAGCATTTT
cdr3_aa: CAISPFIPGQGSNQPQHF

clone_size: .
cdr3_length: 15
d_call: .
v_call: TRBV5-4
j_call: TRBJ1-6
cdr3_nt: TGTGCCAGCAGCGTCGACAACTCCTATAATTCACCCCTCCACTTT
cdr3_aa: CASSVDNSYNSPLHF

clone_size: few
cdr3_length: 13
d_call: .
v_call: TRBV2
j_call: TRBJ1-5
cdr3_nt: TGTGCCAGCAGTAGGGGGAGCAATCAGCCCCAGCATTTT
cdr3_aa: CASSRGSNQPQHF

clone_size: .
cdr3_length: 14
d_call: .
v_call: TRBV18
j_call: TRBJ1-1
cdr3_nt: TGTGCCAGCTCACCAATACCTCGGAACACTGAAGCTTTCTTT
cdr3_aa: CASSPIPRNTEAFF

clone_size: few
cdr3_length: 15
d_call: .
v_call: TRBV12-5
j_call: TRBJ2-5
cdr3_nt: TGTGCTAGTGGACGTGAACAGGAATTCCTAGAGACCCAGTACTTC
cdr3_aa: CASGREQEFLETQYF

clone_size: .
cdr3_length: 16
d_call: .
v_call: TRBV19
j_call: TRBJ1-4
cdr3_nt: TGTGCCAGTAGGAGAGAGGGCGGCCACGCTAATGAAAAACTGTTTTTT
cdr3_aa: CASRREGGHANEKLFF

clone_size: .
cdr3_length: 18
d_call: .
v_call: TRBV4-1
j_call: TRBJ2-7
cdr3_nt: TGCGCCAGCAGCCAAGATTTGTCGGGGGAGCCAACTTCCTACGAGCAGTACTTC
cdr3_aa: CASSQDLSGEPTSYEQYF

clone_size: .
cdr3_length: 13
d_call: TRBD1
v_call: TRBV29-1
j_call: TRBJ2-7
cdr3_nt: TGCAGCGTCCGGGGACAGGGGGCGCGGGAGCAGTACTTC
cdr3_aa: CSVRGQGAREQYF

clone_size: .
cdr3_length: 14
d_call: TRBD1
v_call: TRBV5-1
j_call: TRBJ2-5
cdr3_nt: TGCGCCAGCAGCTTGAGACAGGGGAAGGAGACCCAGTACTTC
cdr3_aa: CASSLRQGKETQYF